This section outlines one T cell receptor beta chain sequence together with its context. Its antigen remains unknown. The data originate from a study of T cell responses to AZD1222 COVID-19 vaccine. Findings and caveats of the study: A mostly white British donor set with more females was recruited, and clonal diversity was possibly underestimated. Unmutated regions of variants are reportedly targeted by nearly half of spike-specific TCRs. Seropositivity was recorded at baseline in only 6 or 7 AZD1222 recipients.

Using immunoSEQ multiplex PCR, the repertoire was profiled, and TCRdb retains in-frame clones only, with some absent. The sample shows around 100,000 clones, about nine tenths of them seen only once. CDR1 MRHNA and CDR2 SNTAGT come from the germline V gene. The CDR3 is made up of 14 amino acids. The ends were cut back, 8 bases at V and 4 bases at J, with 17 bases in the middle. The J gene is TRBJ1-2, the V gene TRBV6-4; a weak D match, TRBD1 (5 bases). The sequence was obtained from an adult in good health. The material was peripheral blood, obtained on day 0 of AZD1222 vaccination. Here the CDR3 reads CASSPQGLGYGYTF. In DNA form, the CDR3 reads TGTGCCAGCTCGCCTCAGGGTCTGGGCTATGGCTACACCTTC.